This T cell receptor beta chain stems from a study of cytomegalovirus exposure and HLA in healthy donors. A few counts support this clone. Antigen unknown. The CDR3 extends over 17 amino acids. V lost 1 base, J lost 4 bases, and 9 bases stayed unmatched. CDR1 is SGHTA, CDR2 FQGNSA, per germline. Primers: 60 Vbeta forward and 13 Jbeta reverse. Only in-frame clones appear in the TCRdb table, and some are missing; sequencing was by immunoSEQ multiplex PCR. The table lists 160,000 or so clones, about 72% of them singletons. Study-level points and caveats: Later on, an analysis found that several of the most significant clusters appeared to be linked to common viral pathogens, which included parvovirus B19. Later analysis demonstrated an association between a missense DCLRE1C variant and TCR beta V- and J-gene trimming.

The TCR comes from a male donor in good health and CMV-seronegative. The sequenced sample consisted of PBMCs. J is TRBJ1-2 and V is TRBV7-2; 10 nucleotides match TRBD1. In DNA, the CDR3 is TGTGCCAGCAGCTTAGTCGGGACAGGGGATCGGGGCTATGGCTACACCTTC. Encoded protein: CASSLVGTGDRGYGYTF.